This entry concerns a single T cell receptor beta chain. Some clones are missing from TCRdb's copy, which holds only in-frame ones; the method was immunoSEQ multiplex PCR. The sample includes around 1.6 million clones, 95% to 99% of them seen just once. The CD4+ fraction was divided into a CD45RA+ naive subset and a CD45RA-negative memory subset. Trimming removed 1 base from V and 6 bases from J; junction bases left unmatched: 7. The V gene's germline CDR1 is MNHEY and CDR2 SVGAGI. The CDR3 has 16 amino acids. These data are taken from a study of shared clonotypes between healthy human individuals. The origin of this receptor is a man younger than 40 in good health. The sequenced material came from naive CD4+ T cells sorted from blood. Regarding subset: CD45RA+ positively selected. The rearrangement joins TRBV6-5 to TRBJ2-1; the match to TRBD1 covers 9 bases. DNA for the CDR3: TGTGCCAGCAGTTACTGGGGACAGGGTCTCTCCAATGAGCAGTTCTTC. Translation gives CASSYWGQGLSNEQFF.